This T cell receptor beta chain was recovered during a study of T cell responses to AZD1222 COVID-19 vaccine. General observations from the study: The sample set comprised mostly white British donors with more females, and clonal diversity was possibly underestimated. Just 5 to 7 AZD1222 recipients were seropositive at baseline.

Profiled with immunoSEQ multiplex PCR; TCRdb holds only in-frame clones, not every one. Of roughly 110,000 clones listed, 70% to 90% are singletons. Second doses that came at about 4 or about 12 weeks were put together. V was cut by 1 base and J by 3 bases, with 15 bases left in between. CDR1 is SGHAT, CDR2 FQNNGV, per germline. The CDR3 sequence is 16 residues long. Concerning this clone: As yet, its antigen is unknown.

The V gene is TRBV11-2, the J gene TRBJ1-1, with a possible D match to TRBD1 (5 bases). The sequences come from peripheral blood, collected 28 days after the second AZD1222 dose. This sequence was found in an adult who received the AZD1222 COVID-19 vaccine. The CDR3 DNA reads TGTGCCAGCAGCTTAGCAGTCCATGGAGGGGACACTGAAGCTTTCTTT. Its protein is CASSLAVHGGDTEAFF.